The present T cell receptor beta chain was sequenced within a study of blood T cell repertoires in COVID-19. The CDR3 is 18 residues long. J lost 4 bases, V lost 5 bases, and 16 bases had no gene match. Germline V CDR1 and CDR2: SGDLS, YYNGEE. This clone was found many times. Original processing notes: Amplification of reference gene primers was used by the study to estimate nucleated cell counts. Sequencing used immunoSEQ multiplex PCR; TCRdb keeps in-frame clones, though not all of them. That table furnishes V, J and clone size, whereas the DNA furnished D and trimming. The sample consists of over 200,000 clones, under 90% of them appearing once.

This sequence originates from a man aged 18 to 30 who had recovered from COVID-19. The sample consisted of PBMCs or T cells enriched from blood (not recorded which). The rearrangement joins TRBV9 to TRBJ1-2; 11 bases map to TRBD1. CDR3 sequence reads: CASREIHLGQGGFYGYTF. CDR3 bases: TGTGCCAGCAGAGAAATCCATCTGGGACAGGGGGGCTTCTATGGCTACACCTTC.